This T cell receptor beta chain appears in the sequencing data of a study of shared clonotypes between healthy human individuals. Donors had no recently reported acute infections or vaccinations and were HIV-negative. It was into CD45RA+ naive and CD45RA-negative memory subsets that the CD4+ cells were split. V lost 0 bases and J 0 bases, leaving 7 bases between the germline ends. The CDR3 has 15 residues. From germline, CDR1 is SGHRS and CDR2 YFSETQ. Study-wide results and caveats: Richness estimates generally favored naive over memory subsets.

Concerning this clone: Its antigen remains unknown.

Sequenced by immunoSEQ multiplex PCR; TCRdb stores in-frame clones only, minus some. The sample contains hundreds of thousands of clones, around two thirds of which appear only once. The sequence was obtained from a woman younger than 45 in good health. The gene calls are TRBV5-1 and TRBJ2-1; D unresolved. The sequenced material came from memory CD4+ T cells sorted from blood. The sample's subset: CD45RA-negative fraction. In DNA, the CDR3 is TGCGCCAGCAGCTTGGGAAGTCTCTCCTACAATGAGCAGTTCTTC. Protein: CASSLGSLSYNEQFF.